The entry that follows covers one T cell receptor (beta chain) sequence. The antigen is not known. Germline lookup yields CDR1 SGHRS and CDR2 YFSETQ. Deletions cut 0 bases from V and 3 bases from J, with 10 bases between. The CDR3 has 15 amino acids. This record belongs to a study of regulatory T cells in long-lasting Graves disease. General study findings and limits: Persistent disease was associated with favored TRBV28 usage and with favored use of TRBJ1-2 and TRBJ2-5.

Libraries of TCR beta came from iRepertoire HTBI primers plus Arm-PCR of CDR3 regions. From the multiplex PCR reads, TCRdb called clonotypes with MiXCR, one entry per CDR3 protein. The data hold about 540,000 distinct CDR3 sequences, with 13% observed a single time. Specified time point: newly diagnosed GD, antithyroid drugs for less than 3 months. PBMC-extracted RNA yielded the TCR library. Patients came from an endocrinology department in Xi'an, China. This sample also appeared in a second study, on T cells in Graves' hyperthyroidism and ophthalmopathy. As reported in that work: A set of HTBI primers served as the primers for a first-round RT-PCR of the TCR CDR3. A model of 13 V-J features distinguished ophthalmopathy from stable hyperthyroidism.

Here the sequenced sample was peripheral blood mononuclear cells (PBMCs), taken at new diagnosis, from a patient treated with antithyroid drugs. V usage is TRBV5-1 and J usage is TRBJ1-5; D gene unclear. The receptor comes from a man aged 25-40 years with Graves disease. CDR3 DNA sequence: TGCGCCAGCAGCTTGGATGGGCAGCCCAATCAGCCCCAGCATTTT. This sequence encodes CASSLDGQPNQPQHF.